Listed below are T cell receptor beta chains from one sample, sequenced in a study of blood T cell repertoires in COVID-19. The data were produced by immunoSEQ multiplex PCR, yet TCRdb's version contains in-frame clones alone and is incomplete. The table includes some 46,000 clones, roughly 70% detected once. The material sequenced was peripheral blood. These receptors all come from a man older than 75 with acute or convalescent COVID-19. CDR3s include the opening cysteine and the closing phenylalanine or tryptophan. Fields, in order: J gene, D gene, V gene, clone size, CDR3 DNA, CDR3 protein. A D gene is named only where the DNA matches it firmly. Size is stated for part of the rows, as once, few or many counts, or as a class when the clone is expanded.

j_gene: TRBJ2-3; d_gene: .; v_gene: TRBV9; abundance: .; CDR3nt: TGTGCCAGCAGCCCACAGGGTGTAGAGGATACGCAGTATTTT; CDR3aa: CASSPQGVEDTQYF
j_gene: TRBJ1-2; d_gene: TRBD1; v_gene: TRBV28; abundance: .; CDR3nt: TGTGCCAGCACCGGGGACAGGCCCTATGGCTACACCTTC; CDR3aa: CASTGDRPYGYTF
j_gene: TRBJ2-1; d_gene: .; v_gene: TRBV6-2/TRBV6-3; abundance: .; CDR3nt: TGTGCCAGCACCCCCCAGGGGCGGGTTAACGAGCAGTTCTTC; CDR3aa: CASTPQGRVNEQFF
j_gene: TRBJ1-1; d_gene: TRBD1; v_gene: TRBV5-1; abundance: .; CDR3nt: TGCGCCAGCGGTATAGGGGACAGGGGCCCGGGGACTGAAGCTTTCTTT; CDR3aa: CASGIGDRGPGTEAFF
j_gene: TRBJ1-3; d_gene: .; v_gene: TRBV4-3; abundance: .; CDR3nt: TGCGCCAGCAGCCTGGGGGGCTCTGGAAACACCATATATTTT; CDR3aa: CASSLGGSGNTIYF
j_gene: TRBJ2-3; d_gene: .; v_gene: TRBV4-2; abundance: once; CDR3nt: TGTGCCAGCAGCCGACAGGCAGGCACAGATACGCAGTATTTT; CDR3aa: CASSRQAGTDTQYF
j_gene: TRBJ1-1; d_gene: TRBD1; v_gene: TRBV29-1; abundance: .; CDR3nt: TGCAGCGCCAGAACAGGGGGAAACACTGAAGCTTTCTTT; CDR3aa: CSARTGGNTEAFF
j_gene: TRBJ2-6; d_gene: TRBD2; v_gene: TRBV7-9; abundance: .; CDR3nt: TGTGCCAGCAGCTACCCGGGACTAGCGGGCTCTGGGGCCAACGTCCTGACTTTC; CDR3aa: CASSYPGLAGSGANVLTF
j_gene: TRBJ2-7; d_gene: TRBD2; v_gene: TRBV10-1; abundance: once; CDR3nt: TGCGCCAGCAGTGAGTCTAGGAGCGGGAGGAACGAGCAGTACTTC; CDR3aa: CASSESRSGRNEQYF
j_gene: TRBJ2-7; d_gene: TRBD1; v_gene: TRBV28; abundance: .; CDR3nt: TGTGCCAGCAGCCGGGACAGGGGCTACGAGCAGTACTTC; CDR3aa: CASSRDRGYEQYF
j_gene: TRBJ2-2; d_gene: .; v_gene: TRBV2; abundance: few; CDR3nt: TGTGCCAGCAGAGAGGGAGAAACCGGGGAGCTGTTTTTT; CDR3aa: CASREGETGELFF
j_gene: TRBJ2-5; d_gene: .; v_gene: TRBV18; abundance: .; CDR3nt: TGTGCCAGCTCGCAGAGCGGGACAGGACAAGAGACCCAGTACTTC; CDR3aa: CASSQSGTGQETQYF
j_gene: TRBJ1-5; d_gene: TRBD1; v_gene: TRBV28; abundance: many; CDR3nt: TGTGCCAGCAGGCCAGGGGGCAGCAATCAGCCCCAGCATTTT; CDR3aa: CASRPGGSNQPQHF
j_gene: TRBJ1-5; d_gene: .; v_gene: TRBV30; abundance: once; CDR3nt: TGTGCCTGGAGTGTAGGGGACATTTATCAGCCCCAGCATTTT; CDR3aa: CAWSVGDIYQPQHF
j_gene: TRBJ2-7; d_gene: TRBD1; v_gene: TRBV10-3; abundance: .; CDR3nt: TGTGCCCTCGGGGGACAGGGGTTCGACGAGCAGTACTTC; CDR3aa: CALGGQGFDEQYF
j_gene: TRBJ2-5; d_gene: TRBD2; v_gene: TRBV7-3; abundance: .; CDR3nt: TGTGCCAGCAGCTCCGTAGCGGGAGGGGGGGAGACCCAGTACTTC; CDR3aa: CASSSVAGGGETQYF
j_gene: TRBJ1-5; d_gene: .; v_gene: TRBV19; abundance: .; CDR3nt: TGTGCCAGTAGTAGGGGCCACCAGCCCCAGCATTTT; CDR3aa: CASSRGHQPQHF
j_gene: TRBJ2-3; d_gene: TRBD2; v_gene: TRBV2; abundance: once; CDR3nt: TGTGCCAGCACCCCCCGGGGAGGGAGAAGCACAGATACGCAGTATTTT; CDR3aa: CASTPRGGRSTDTQYF
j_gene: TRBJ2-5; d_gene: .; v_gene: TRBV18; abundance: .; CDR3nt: TGTGCCAGCTCATCAAAAAACGGGGAGACCCAGTACTTC; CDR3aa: CASSSKNGETQYF
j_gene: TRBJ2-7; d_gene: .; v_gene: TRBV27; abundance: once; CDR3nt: TGTGCCAGCAGTTTAGGGGCAGTCAATAGCTACGAGCAGTACTTC; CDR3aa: CASSLGAVNSYEQYF
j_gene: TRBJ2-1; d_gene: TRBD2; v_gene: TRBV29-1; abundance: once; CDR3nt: TGCAGCGTTGTCAGAACGGGAGGGCAGTTCTTC; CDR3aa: CSVVRTGGQFF
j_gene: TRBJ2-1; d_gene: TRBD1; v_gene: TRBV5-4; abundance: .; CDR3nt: TGTGCCAGCAGCGATTGGGCGGGACAGGTCTACAATGAGCAGTTCTTC; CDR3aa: CASSDWAGQVYNEQFF
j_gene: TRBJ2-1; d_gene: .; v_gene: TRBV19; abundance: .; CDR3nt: TGTGCCAGTAGCCTTCGAGGGGGGGCCTACAATGAGCAGTTCTTC; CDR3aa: CASSLRGGAYNEQFF
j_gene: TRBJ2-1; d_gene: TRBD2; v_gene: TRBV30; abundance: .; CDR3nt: TGTGCCTGGGGACTAGCGGGAGCACACAATGAGCAGTTCTTC; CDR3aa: CAWGLAGAHNEQFF
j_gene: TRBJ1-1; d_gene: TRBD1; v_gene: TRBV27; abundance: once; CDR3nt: TGTGCCAGCAGTTTATATCAGGGGGCTGAAGCTTTCTTT; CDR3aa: CASSLYQGAEAFF
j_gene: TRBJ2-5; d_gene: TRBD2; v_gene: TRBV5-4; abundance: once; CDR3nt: TGTGCCAGCAGCTCCCCCGGGCGGGAGGGTGAGACCCAGTACTTC; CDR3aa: CASSSPGREGETQYF
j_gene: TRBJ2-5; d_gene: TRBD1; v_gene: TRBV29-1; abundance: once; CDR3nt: TGCAGCGTTGAAGGACAGGGCGGAAAGACCCAGTACTTC; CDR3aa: CSVEGQGGKTQYF
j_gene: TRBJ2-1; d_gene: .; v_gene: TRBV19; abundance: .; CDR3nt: TGTGCCAGTAGTATAAGTGGCCGGAGTAATGAGCAGTTCTTC; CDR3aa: CASSISGRSNEQFF
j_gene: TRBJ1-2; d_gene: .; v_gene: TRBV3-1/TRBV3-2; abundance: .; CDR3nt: TGTGCCAGCAGCCAAGCAGGGGCAAACTATGGCTACACCTTC; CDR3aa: CASSQAGANYGYTF
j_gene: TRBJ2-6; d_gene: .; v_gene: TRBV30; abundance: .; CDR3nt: TGTGCCTGGAGTTTGCCGGGACTTTCGTCTGGGGCCAACGTCCTGACTTTC; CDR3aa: CAWSLPGLSSGANVLTF
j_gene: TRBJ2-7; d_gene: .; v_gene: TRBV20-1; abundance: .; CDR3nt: TGCAGTGCTAGTCCCCCGGGGTTAGTCTCCTACGAGCAGTACTTC; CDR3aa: CSASPPGLVSYEQYF
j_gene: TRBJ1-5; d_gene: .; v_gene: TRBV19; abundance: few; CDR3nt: TGTGCCAGTAGTATAATAGCCCACTCCCGAGATCAGCCCCAGCATTTT; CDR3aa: CASSIIAHSRDQPQHF
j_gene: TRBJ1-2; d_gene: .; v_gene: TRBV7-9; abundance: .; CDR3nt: TGTGCCAGCAGCCTCCGGGACACCTATGGCTACACCTTC; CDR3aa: CASSLRDTYGYTF
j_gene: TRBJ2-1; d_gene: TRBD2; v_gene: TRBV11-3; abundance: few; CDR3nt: TGTGCCAGCAGCTTAGAGGCTAGCGGGAGGGATGAGCAGTTCTTC; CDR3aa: CASSLEASGRDEQFF
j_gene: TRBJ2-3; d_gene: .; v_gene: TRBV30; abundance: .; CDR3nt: TGTGCCTTTGAAGCGGGTCCCCTCGGGAGAGCGCAGTATTTT; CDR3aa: CAFEAGPLGRAQYF
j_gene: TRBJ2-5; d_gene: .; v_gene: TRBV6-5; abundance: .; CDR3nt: TGTGCCAGCAGTCCCCGGGAGACCCAGTACTTC; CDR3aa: CASSPRETQYF
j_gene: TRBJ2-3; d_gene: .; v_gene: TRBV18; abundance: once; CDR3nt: TGTGCCAGCTCACCTACCCCTTCCTGGAGGCCAAACGGCACGCAGTATTTT; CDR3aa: CASSPTPSWRPNGTQYF
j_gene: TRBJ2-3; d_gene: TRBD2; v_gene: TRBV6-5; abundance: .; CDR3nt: TGTGCCAGCAACGGCGGGAGACTCGCCAGAGATACGCAGTATTTT; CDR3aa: CASNGGRLARDTQYF
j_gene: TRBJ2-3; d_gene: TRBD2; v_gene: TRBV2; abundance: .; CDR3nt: TGTGCCAGCAGTGATGCTAGCGGGAGGGCCACAGATACGCAGTATTTT; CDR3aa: CASSDASGRATDTQYF
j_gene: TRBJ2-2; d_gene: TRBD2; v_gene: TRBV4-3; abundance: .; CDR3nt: TGCGCCAGCAGCCAAGATAGGACTAGTCCTTTTTGGGGCACCGGGGAGCTGTTTTTT; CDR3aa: CASSQDRTSPFWGTGELFF
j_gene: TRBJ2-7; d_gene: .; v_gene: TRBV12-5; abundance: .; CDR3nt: TGTGCTAGTGGTTTGCCCCCAATACGAGTTTACTTC; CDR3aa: CASGLPPIRVYF
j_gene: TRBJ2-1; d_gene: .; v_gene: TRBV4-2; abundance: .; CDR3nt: TGTGCCAGCAGCCAAGATCCTAGTAATAATGAGCAGTTCTTC; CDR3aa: CASSQDPSNNEQFF
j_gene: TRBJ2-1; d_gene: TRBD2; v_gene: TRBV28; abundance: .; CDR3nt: TGTGCCACCGGTAGCGGGAGCTACAATGAGCAGTTCTTC; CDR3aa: CATGSGSYNEQFF
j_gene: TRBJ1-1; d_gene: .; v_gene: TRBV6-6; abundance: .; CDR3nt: TGTGCCAGGACTCGACAGGTCCTCTTGGGGCCTGAAGCTTTCTTT; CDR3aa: CARTRQVLLGPEAFF
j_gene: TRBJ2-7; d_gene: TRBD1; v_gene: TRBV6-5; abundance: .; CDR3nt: TGTGCCAGCAGTTACGGGGACAGGGGGTCAGGTTACGAGCAGTACTTC; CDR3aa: CASSYGDRGSGYEQYF
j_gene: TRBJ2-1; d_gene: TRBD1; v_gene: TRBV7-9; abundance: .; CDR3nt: TGTGCCAGCAGCGGGACAGGGGGTAAGAATGAGCAGTTCTTC; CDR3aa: CASSGTGGKNEQFF
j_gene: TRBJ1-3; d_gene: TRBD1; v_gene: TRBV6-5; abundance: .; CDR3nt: TGTGCCAGCAGTTCTCAGGGGGGTGGAAACACCATATATTTT; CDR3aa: CASSSQGGGNTIYF
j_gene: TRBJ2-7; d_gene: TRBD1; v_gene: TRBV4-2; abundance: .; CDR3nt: TGTGCCAGCAGCCCCGGGACAGGGAGTTTCTACGAGCAGTACTTC; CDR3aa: CASSPGTGSFYEQYF
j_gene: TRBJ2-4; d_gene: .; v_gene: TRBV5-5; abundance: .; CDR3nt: TGTGCCAGCAGCTTGGCTAGTAGCGCCAAACACATTCAGTACTTC; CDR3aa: CASSLASSAKHIQYF